This is a list of T cell receptor beta chains from one sample in a study of beta chain features in type 1 diabetes. Assay used: immunoSEQ multiplex PCR; TCRdb lists only in-frame clones, some missing. The table has approximately 170,000 clones, approximately 7.9% seen once. Source material: central memory CD4+ T cells from blood. These receptors came from a man between 18 and 35 years old with type 1 diabetes. Each CDR3 is given with its conserved first and last residue. D genes are given only for firm matches. Some rows mark clone size as missing; the rest say once, few, many or name a class of expanded clone.

>-|TRBV11-2|TRBJ2-1|16|TRBD2
CASSPGGRGGPGEQFF
TGTGCCAGCAGCCCGGGAGGGCGGGGGGGCCCGGGTGAGCAGTTCTTC
>many|TRBV6-6|TRBJ1-4|11|-
CASSSLGTRFF
TGTGCCAGCAGTAGCTTGGGGACACGATTTTTT
>few|TRBV19|TRBJ1-2|13|-
CASTPEGQRGYTF
TGTGCCAGTACCCCAGAAGGACAACGGGGCTACACCTTC
>few|TRBV30|TRBJ2-3|13|-
CAWSVREAATQYF
TGTGCCTGGAGTGTAAGGGAGGCAGCTACGCAGTATTTT
>many|TRBV30|TRBJ2-3|12|-
CAWAQSTDTQYF
TGTGCCTGGGCACAAAGCACAGATACGCAGTATTTT
>few|TRBV9|TRBJ1-2|13|-
CASSPDRSYGYTF
TGTGCCAGCAGCCCTGACAGGAGCTATGGCTACACCTTC
>-|TRBV5-1|TRBJ2-1|13|-
CASYGQLAEEQFF
TGCGCCAGCTACGGACAACTAGCCGAGGAGCAGTTCTTC
>few|TRBV5-1|TRBJ2-5|16|-
CASSLAPGGGKETQYF
TGCGCCAGCAGCTTGGCCCCCGGGGGAGGAAAGGAGACCCAGTACTTC
>few|TRBV2|TRBJ2-5|13|TRBD2
CASRGGAEETQYF
TGTGCCAGCAGGGGAGGGGCTGAAGAGACCCAGTACTTC
>-|TRBV9|TRBJ2-1|11|-
CASSTGQEQFF
TGTGCCAGCAGCACCGGACAGGAGCAGTTCTTC
>few|TRBV11-2|TRBJ2-1|15|-
CASSPGLIMVNEQFF
TGTGCCAGCAGCCCGGGACTCATCATGGTCAATGAGCAGTTCTTC
>-|TRBV19|TRBJ1-5|15|TRBD1
CASSYDGTGNQPQHF
TGTGCCAGTAGTTACGACGGGACAGGGAATCAGCCCCAGCATTTT
>-|TRBV2|TRBJ2-7|13|-
CASIVPLSYEQYF
TGTGCCAGCATAGTCCCTCTCTCCTACGAGCAGTACTTC
>-|TRBV29-1|TRBJ2-7|15|TRBD2
CSVVGFLAGGREQYF
TGCAGCGTTGTTGGCTTCCTAGCGGGAGGTCGCGAGCAGTACTTC
>few|TRBV4-1|TRBJ1-4|15|TRBD1
CASSQTGQVREKLFF
TGCGCCAGCAGCCAGACGGGACAGGTTCGGGAAAAACTGTTTTTT
>few|TRBV2|TRBJ2-7|11|-
CASSVNYEQYF
TGTGCCAGCAGCGTTAATTACGAGCAGTACTTC
>few|TRBV21-1|TRBJ2-1|15|-
CASSKNRGLLYEQFF
TGTGCCAGCAGCAAGAATCGGGGTCTTTTGTATGAGCAGTTCTTC
>-|TRBV28|TRBJ2-3|18|TRBD2
CASSPRGGTSLGARTQYF
TGTGCCAGCAGTCCGCGGGGGGGAACTTCCCTTGGCGCGCGTACGCAGTATTTT
>few|TRBV2|TRBJ1-2|12|-
CASSALLYGYTF
TGTGCCAGCAGTGCCCTTCTCTATGGCTACACCTTC
>once|TRBV19|TRBJ1-5|14|TRBD1
CASSFQGGNQPQHF
TGTGCCAGTAGTTTTCAGGGGGGCAATCAGCCCCAGCATTTT
>few|TRBV6-1|TRBJ1-5|13|-
CASTGQTHQPQHF
TGTGCCAGCACCGGACAGACCCATCAGCCCCAGCATTTT
>few|TRBV2|TRBJ1-4|15|TRBD1
CASNGQGGSNEKLFF
TGTGCCAGCAATGGACAGGGTGGTTCTAATGAAAAACTGTTTTTT
>-|TRBV5-8|TRBJ2-1|15|TRBD1
CASSPGTGGYNEQFF
TGTGCCAGCAGCCCCGGGACAGGGGGCTACAATGAGCAGTTCTTC
>-|TRBV6-1|TRBJ2-7|13|TRBD1
CASIKDRNYEQYF
TGTGCCAGCATAAAGGACAGGAACTACGAGCAGTACTTC
>-|TRBV20-1|TRBJ2-5|11|-
CSAETGETQYF
TGCAGTGCTGAGACTGGGGAGACCCAGTACTTC
>-|TRBV5-1|TRBJ2-7|12|TRBD1
CASRYDRGEQYF
TGCGCCAGCAGATACGACAGGGGCGAGCAGTACTTC
>few|TRBV28|TRBJ2-1|16|TRBD2
CASRNIAGVSYNEQFF
TGTGCCAGCAGAAACATAGCGGGAGTTTCCTACAATGAGCAGTTCTTC
>few|TRBV28|TRBJ1-2|14|TRBD1
CASSLEWGTGGYTF
TGTGCCAGCAGTTTGGAGTGGGGGACAGGTGGCTACACCTTC
>-|TRBV30|TRBJ2-7|14|-
CAWSVRQVRYEQYF
TGTGCCTGGAGTGTCAGACAGGTTCGCTACGAGCAGTACTTC
>-|TRBV2|TRBJ1-2|13|TRBD1
CASAPQGDYGYTF
TGTGCCAGCGCCCCACAGGGGGACTATGGCTACACCTTC
>many|TRBV7-9|TRBJ1-4|13|-
CASSLHGREKLFF
TGTGCCAGCAGCTTACATGGGCGCGAAAAACTGTTTTTT
>many|TRBV18|TRBJ2-2|11|-
CASSPLRELFF
TGTGCCAGCTCACCTCTTCGGGAGCTGTTTTTT
>-|TRBV27|TRBJ1-2|15|-
CASSLSSQGNYGYTF
TGTGCCAGCAGTTTATCATCTCAGGGAAACTATGGCTACACCTTC
>few|TRBV28|TRBJ2-1|15|TRBD2
CASSTGTSGSNEQFF
TGTGCCAGCAGTACCGGGACTAGCGGGAGTAATGAGCAGTTCTTC
>-|TRBV27|TRBJ1-2|14|-
CASSEDARDYGYTF
TGTGCCAGCAGTGAGGATGCCAGGGACTATGGCTACACCTTC
>few|TRBV2|TRBJ2-7|14|TRBD1
CASTDGQGASEQYF
TGTGCCAGCACCGATGGGCAGGGGGCTTCCGAGCAGTACTTC
>-|TRBV4-2|TRBJ2-1|15|-
CASSQDRGTYNEQFF
TGTGCCAGCAGCCAAGATCGGGGTACTTACAATGAGCAGTTCTTC
>few|TRBV5-5|TRBJ2-7|14|-
CASSLGRSSYEQYF
TGTGCCAGCAGCTTGGGGCGGTCCTCCTACGAGCAGTACTTC
>-|TRBV5-1|TRBJ2-5|12|-
CASSLAGETQYF
TGCGCCAGCAGCTTAGCAGGAGAGACCCAGTACTTC
>many|TRBV7-2|TRBJ2-1|14|-
CASSLRRTNNEQFF
TGTGCCAGCAGCTTGAGGCGGACTAACAATGAGCAGTTCTTC
>-|TRBV27|TRBJ2-5|13|-
CASSFSYQETQYF
TGTGCCAGCAGTTTTTCGTATCAAGAGACCCAGTACTTC
>-|TRBV7-9|TRBJ2-1|15|TRBD2
CASSPLAGGGGEQFF
TGTGCCAGCAGCCCACTAGCGGGGGGCGGGGGTGAGCAGTTCTTC
>-|TRBV7-2|TRBJ2-5|15|TRBD2
CATLRGGGAGETQYF
TGTGCCACTTTGCGTGGCGGGGGGGCCGGGGAGACCCAGTACTTC
>-|TRBV10-3|TRBJ1-1|14|-
CATMADSSNTEAFF
TGTGCCACCATGGCGGATAGTTCGAACACTGAAGCTTTCTTT
>few|TRBV6-6|TRBJ2-7|15|-
CASSSSTGGMYEQYF
-
>few|TRBV5-1|TRBJ2-7|14|-
CASSAIGGSYEQYF
TGCGCCAGCAGCGCGATTGGGGGGTCCTACGAGCAGTACTTC
>few|TRBV11-2|TRBJ1-2|13|TRBD1
CASSLNRGDGYTF
TGTGCCAGCAGCCTCAACAGGGGAGATGGCTACACCTTC
>few|TRBV10-3|TRBJ2-3|15|-
CAIRESAGRTDTQYF
TGTGCCATCAGGGAGTCCGCGGGGCGCACAGATACGCAGTATTTT
>-|TRBV27|TRBJ1-2|15|TRBD1
CASRQDRGGRYGYTF
TGTGCCAGTCGACAGGACAGGGGTGGTCGGTATGGCTACACCTTC
>few|TRBV4-3|TRBJ2-1|17|-
CASSDRPLGVGYNEQFF
TGCGCCAGCAGCGATCGTCCGCTCGGGGTAGGGTACAATGAGCAGTTCTTC
>-|TRBV28|TRBJ1-4|11|-
CASSFSEKLFF
TGTGCCAGCAGTTTTTCGGAAAAACTGTTTTTT
>few|TRBV6-5|TRBJ2-1|14|TRBD2
CASSYSISGASEFF
TGTGCCAGCAGTTACTCCATTAGCGGGGCATCAGAGTTCTTC
>-|TRBV2|TRBJ1-3|14|-
CASSVTSSGNTIYF
TGTGCCAGCTCGGTGACTTCCTCTGGAAACACCATATATTTT
>-|TRBV5-8|TRBJ2-5|15|TRBD2
CASSSGSGREETQYF
TGTGCCAGCAGCTCAGGTAGCGGGAGGGAAGAGACCCAGTACTTC